The clone carrying this T cell receptor beta chain has only a few counts. Its target is unknown. The protocol was immunoSEQ multiplex PCR, while the TCRdb copy is restricted to in-frame clones and leaves out a portion. The data contain several thousand clones, 65% of them singletons. The source of the sample is a study of tumor-infiltrating lymphocytes in localized non-small cell lung cancer. Study-wide points: T-cell fraction did not differ between immunotypes IM1 and IM2.

CDR1 is SEHNR, CDR2 FQNEAQ, per germline (reference sequence). CDR3 size: 16 residues. Trimming shortened V by 4 bases and J by 8 bases, and 21 bases separated the two germline ends. The chain employs TRBV7-9 and TRBJ2-1; TRBD1 might be the D (6 bases). Sequencing was carried out using uninvolved lung tissue not adjacent to the tumor. The clonotype originates from a human donor with non-small cell lung cancer. The CDR3 loop reads CASSSLIVRGRDEQFF. CDR3 nucleotides: TGTGCCAGCAGCTCTCTTATAGTCAGGGGACGGGATGAGCAGTTCTTC.